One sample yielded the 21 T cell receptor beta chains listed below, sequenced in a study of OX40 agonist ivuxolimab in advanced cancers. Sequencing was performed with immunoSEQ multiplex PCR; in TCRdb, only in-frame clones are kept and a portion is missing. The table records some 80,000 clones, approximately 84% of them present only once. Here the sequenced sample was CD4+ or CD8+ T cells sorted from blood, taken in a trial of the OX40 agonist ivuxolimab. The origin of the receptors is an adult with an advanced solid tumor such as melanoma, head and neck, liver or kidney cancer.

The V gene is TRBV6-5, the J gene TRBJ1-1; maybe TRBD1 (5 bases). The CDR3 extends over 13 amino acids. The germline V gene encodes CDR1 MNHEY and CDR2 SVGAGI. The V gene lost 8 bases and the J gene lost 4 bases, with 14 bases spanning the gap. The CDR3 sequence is CASRRGEATEAFF. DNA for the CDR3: TGTGCCAGCCGACGGGGGGAGGCCACTGAAGCTTTCTTT.

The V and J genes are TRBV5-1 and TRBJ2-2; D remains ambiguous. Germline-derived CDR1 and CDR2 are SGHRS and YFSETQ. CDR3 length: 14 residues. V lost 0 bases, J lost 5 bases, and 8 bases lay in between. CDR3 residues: CASSLEPSTGELFF. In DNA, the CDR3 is TGCGCCAGCAGCTTGGAACCCTCTACCGGGGAGCTGTTTTTT.

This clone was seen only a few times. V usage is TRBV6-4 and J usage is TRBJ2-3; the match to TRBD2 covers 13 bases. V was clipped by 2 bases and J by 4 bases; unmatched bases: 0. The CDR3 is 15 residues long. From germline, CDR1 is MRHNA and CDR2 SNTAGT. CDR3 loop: CASSDTSGGADTQYF. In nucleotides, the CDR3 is TGTGCCAGCAGTGACACTAGCGGGGGGGCAGATACGCAGTATTTT.

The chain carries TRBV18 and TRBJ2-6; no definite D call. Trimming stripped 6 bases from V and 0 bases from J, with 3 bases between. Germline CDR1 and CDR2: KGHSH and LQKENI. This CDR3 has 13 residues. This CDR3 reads CASSYSGANVLTF. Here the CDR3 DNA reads TGTGCCAGCTCCTACTCTGGGGCCAACGTCCTGACTTTC. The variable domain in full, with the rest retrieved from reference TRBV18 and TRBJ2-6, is NAGVMQNPRHLVRRRGQEARLRCSPMKGHSHVYWYRQLPEEGLKFMVYLQKENIIDESGMPKERFSAEFPKEGPSILRIQQVVRGDSAAYFCASSYSGANVLTFGAGSRLTVL.

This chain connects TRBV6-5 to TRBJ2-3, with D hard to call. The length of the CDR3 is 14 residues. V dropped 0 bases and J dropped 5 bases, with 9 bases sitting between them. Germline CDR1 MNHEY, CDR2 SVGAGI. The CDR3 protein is CASSYSRQLDTQYF. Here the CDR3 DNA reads TGTGCCAGCAGTTACTCAAGGCAACTAGATACGCAGTATTTT.

This CDR3 is CASSQQEGGYTF. As DNA, the CDR3 is TGTGCCAGCTCCCAGCAGGAGGGTGGCTACACCTTC. J is TRBJ1-2 and V is TRBV2; D not resolved. Germline assignment: CDR1 SNHLY and CDR2 FYNNEI. The CDR3 is 12 amino acids. Trimming cost V 8 bases and J 7 bases, with 14 bases left between them.

The CDR3 sequence: CASSKRLAGAYNNNEQFF. The CDR3 DNA reads as TGTGCCAGCAGCAAGCGCCTAGCGGGGGCCTATAACAACAATGAGCAGTTCTTC. The V and J genes are TRBV21-1 and TRBJ2-1; TRBD2 is taken as the D call from the table, unchecked against the DNA. TRBV21-1 is assigned pseudogene status. There are 18 residues in the CDR3.

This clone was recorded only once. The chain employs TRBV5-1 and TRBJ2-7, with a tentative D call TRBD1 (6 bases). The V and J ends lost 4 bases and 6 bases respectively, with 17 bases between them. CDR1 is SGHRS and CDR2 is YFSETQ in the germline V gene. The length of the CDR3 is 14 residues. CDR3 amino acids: CASSPRDTRREQYF. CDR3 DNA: TGCGCCAGCAGCCCCCGGGACACCAGACGCGAGCAGTACTTC.

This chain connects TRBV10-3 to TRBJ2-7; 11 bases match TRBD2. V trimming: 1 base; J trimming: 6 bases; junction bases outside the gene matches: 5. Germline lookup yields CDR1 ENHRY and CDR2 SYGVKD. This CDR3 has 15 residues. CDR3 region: CAISELTSGSGEQYF. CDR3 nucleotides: TGTGCCATCAGTGAGTTAACTAGCGGGAGTGGCGAGCAGTACTTC.

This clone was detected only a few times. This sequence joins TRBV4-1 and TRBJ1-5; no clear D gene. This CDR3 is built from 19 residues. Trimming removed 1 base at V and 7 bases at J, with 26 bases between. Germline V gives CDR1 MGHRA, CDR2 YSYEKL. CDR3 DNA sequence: TGCGCCAGCAGCCAAGTTGAAACCCGAACTGTTCGGCCGGGCCAGCCCCAGCATTTT. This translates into CASSQVETRTVRPGQPQHF.

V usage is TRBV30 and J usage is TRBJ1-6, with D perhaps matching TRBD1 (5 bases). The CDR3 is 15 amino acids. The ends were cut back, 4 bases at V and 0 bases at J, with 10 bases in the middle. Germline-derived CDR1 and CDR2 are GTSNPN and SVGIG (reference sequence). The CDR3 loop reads CAWNPGSSYNSPLHF. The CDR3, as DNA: TGTGCCTGGAACCCAGGGAGCTCCTATAATTCACCCCTCCACTTT.

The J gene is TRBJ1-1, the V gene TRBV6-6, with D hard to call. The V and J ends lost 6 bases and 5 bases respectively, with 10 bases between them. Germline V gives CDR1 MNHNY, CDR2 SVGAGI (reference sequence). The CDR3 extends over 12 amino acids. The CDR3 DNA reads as TGTGCCAGCAGCCCCTTTACGACTGAAGCTTTCTTT. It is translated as CASSPFTTEAFF.

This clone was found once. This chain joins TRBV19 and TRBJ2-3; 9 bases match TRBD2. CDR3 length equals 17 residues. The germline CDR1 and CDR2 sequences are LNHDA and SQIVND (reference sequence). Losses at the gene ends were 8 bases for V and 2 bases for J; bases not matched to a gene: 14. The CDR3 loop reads CASSSGAGGIFTDTQYF. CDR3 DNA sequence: TGTGCCAGTTCAAGCGGAGCGGGGGGTATTTTCACAGATACGCAGTATTTT.

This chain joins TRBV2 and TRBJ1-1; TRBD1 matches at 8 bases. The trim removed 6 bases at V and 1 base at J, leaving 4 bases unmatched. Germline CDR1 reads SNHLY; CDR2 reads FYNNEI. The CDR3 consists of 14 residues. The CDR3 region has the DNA TGTGCCAGCAGCCGGACAGGGAGGAACACTGAAGCTTTCTTT. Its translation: CASSRTGRNTEAFF.

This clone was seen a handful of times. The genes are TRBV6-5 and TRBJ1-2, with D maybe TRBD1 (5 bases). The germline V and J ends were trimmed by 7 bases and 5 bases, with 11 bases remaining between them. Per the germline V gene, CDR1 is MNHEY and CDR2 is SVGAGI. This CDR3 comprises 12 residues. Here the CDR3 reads CASTSGYYGYTF. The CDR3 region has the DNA TGTGCCAGCACCTCAGGGTATTATGGCTACACCTTC.

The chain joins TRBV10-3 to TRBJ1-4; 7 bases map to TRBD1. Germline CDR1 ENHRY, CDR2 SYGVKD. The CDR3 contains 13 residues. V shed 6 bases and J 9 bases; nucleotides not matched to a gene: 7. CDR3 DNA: TGTGCCATCAGCGGGGACAGTCGGCAAAAACTGTTTTTT. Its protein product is CAISGDSRQKLFF.

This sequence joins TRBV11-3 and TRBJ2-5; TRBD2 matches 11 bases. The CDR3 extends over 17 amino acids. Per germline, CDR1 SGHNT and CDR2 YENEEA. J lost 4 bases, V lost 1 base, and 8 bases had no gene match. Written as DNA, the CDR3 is TGTGCCAGCAGCTTAGGGCGGACTAGCGGGTTAGGAGAGACCCAGTACTTC. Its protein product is CASSLGRTSGLGETQYF.

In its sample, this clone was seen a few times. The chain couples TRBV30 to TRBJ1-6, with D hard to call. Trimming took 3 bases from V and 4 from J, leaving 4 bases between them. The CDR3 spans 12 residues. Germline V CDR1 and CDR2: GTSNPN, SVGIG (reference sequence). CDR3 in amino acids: CAWRGYNSPLHF. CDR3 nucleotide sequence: TGTGCCTGGAGGGGATATAATTCACCCCTCCACTTT.

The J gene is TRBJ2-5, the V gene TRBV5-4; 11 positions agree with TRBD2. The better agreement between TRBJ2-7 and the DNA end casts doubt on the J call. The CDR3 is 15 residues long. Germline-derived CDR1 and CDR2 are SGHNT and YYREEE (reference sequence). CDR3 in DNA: TGTGCCAGCGGACGACTAGCGGGATCCCACTACGAGCAGTACTTC. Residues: CASGRLAGSHYEQYF.

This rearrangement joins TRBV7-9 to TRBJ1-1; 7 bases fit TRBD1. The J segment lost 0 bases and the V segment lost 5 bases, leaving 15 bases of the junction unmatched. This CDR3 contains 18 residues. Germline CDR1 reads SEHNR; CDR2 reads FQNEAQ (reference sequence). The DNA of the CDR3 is TGTGCCAGCAGCCGACAGGGAGGACCCCCTTCAATGAACACTGAAGCTTTCTTT. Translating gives CASSRQGGPPSMNTEAFF.

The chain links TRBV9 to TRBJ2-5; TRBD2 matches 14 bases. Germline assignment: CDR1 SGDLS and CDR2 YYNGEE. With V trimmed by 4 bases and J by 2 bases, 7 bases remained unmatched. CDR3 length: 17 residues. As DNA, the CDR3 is TGTGCCAGCAGCCCCCGGACTAGCGGGGGGCTGCAAGAGACCCAGTACTTC. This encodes CASSPRTSGGLQETQYF.